Sequencing of this T cell receptor beta chain was carried out in a study of post-analysis software for immune sequencing data. Study information: Relapsing-remitting, secondary progressive and progressive-relapsing forms made up the multiple sclerosis disease courses. Study-wide points: TRBV segments more frequent in patients than in controls numbered roughly five and included TRBV5-6, TRBV5-1 and TRBV20-1. Normalized Chao1 diversity in multiple sclerosis patients fell significantly below that of controls. Those samples that were prepared in the same batch co-clustered strongly by F measure.

This CDR3 region has 14 residues. The germline gives CDR1 SGHAT, CDR2 FQNNGV. Between the trimmed V and J ends, which lost 5 bases and 2 bases, there was a span of 11 bases. On this clonotype: Its matching antigen is unknown.

Prepared libraries of TCR beta cDNA carried unique molecular identifiers. One entry per CDR3 protein, called by TCRdb with MiXCR from the PCR reads. This sample yields fewer than 850,000 distinct CDR3 sequences, of which 35% to 55% are seen a single time; roughly 4.9% belongs to the top ten. The source of this sequence is a girl aged 5-17 years with multiple sclerosis. The J gene is TRBJ2-3, the V gene TRBV11-2; D is unclear. The source material was blood. CDR3 DNA sequence: TGTGCCAGCAGCCTGCACACCACCACAGATACGCAGTATTTT. This codes for CASSLHTTTDTQYF.